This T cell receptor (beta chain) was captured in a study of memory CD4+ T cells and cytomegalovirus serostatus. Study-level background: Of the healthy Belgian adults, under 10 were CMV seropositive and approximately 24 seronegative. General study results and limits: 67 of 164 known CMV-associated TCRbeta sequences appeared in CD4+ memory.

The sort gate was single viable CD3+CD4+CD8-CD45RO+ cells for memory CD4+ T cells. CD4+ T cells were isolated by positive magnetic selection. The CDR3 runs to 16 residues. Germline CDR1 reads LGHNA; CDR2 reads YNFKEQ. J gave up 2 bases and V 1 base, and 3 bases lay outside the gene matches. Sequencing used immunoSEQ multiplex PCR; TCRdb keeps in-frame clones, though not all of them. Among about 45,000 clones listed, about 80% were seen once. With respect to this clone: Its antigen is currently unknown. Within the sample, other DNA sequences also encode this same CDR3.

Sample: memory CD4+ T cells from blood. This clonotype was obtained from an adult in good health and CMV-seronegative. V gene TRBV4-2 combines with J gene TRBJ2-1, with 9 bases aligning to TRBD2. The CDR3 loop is CASSQGAGGPYNEQFF. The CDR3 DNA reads TGTGCCAGCAGCCAAGGGGCGGGGGGGCCCTACAATGAGCAGTTCTTC.